Listed here are 4 T cell receptor beta chains from one sample, sequenced in a study of blood T cell repertoires in COVID-19. Assay: immunoSEQ multiplex PCR; the TCRdb copy retains only in-frame clones and omits some. The table has 200,000 to 250,000 clones, 70% to 90% seen once. The sample comprised peripheral blood. The receptor set was obtained from a woman aged 40 to 50 who had recovered from COVID-19.

The rearrangement joins TRBV19 to TRBJ1-4; 8 bases fit TRBD1. The V segment lost 3 bases and the J segment 0 bases; nucleotides outside the gene matches: 9. Germline CDR1 LNHDA, CDR2 SQIVND (reference sequence). This CDR3 spans 18 amino acids. In DNA, the CDR3 is TGTGCCAGTAGTATCGGGACAGGACCATTTGCAACTAATGAAAAACTGTTTTTT. Amino acid sequence: CASSIGTGPFATNEKLFF.

The chain links TRBV5-4 to TRBJ2-5; 10 bases align to TRBD2. The CDR3 sequence is 17 residues long. The germline gives CDR1 SGHNT, CDR2 YYREEE (reference sequence). With 4 bases clipped from V and 5 bases from J, the junction kept 14 bases outside the gene matches. The CDR3 nucleotides are TGTGCCAGCAGCCGCCTAGCGGGAGCAGCAGGAGTGGAGACCCAGTACTTC. Translation: CASSRLAGAAGVETQYF. Combining the CDR3 with reference TRBV5-4 and TRBJ2-5 gives the whole variable domain ETGVTQSPTHLIKTRGQQVTLRCSSQSGHNTVSWYQQALGQGPQFIFQYYREEENGRGNFPPRFSGLQFPNYSSELNVNALELDDSALYLCASSRLAGAAGVETQYFGPGTRLLVL.

This clone has at least ten counts. J is TRBJ1-3 and V is TRBV9; D gene uncertain. V shed 0 bases and J shed 3 bases, with 4 bases lying between them. Germline values: CDR1 SGDLS, CDR2 YYNGEE. CDR3 length equals 13 residues. DNA of the CDR3: TGTGCCAGCAGCGTAGACAGTGGAAACACCATATATTTT. Amino acids: CASSVDSGNTIYF.

This clone was seen a single time. CDR3 region: CASSPGLAGGVDTQYF. The CDR3 DNA is TGTGCCAGCAGCCCGGGACTAGCGGGAGGGGTTGATACGCAGTATTTT. The chain is built from TRBV7-9 and TRBJ2-3; 16 bases align to TRBD2. The CDR3 sequence is 16 residues long. Trimming cost V 5 bases and J 6 bases; bases outside gene matches: 5. The germline V gene has CDR1 SEHNR and CDR2 FQNEAQ (reference sequence). Based on the CDR3 plus reference TRBV7-9 and TRBJ2-3, the full variable domain is DTGVSQNPRHKITKRGQNVTFRCDPISEHNRLYWYRQTLGQGPEFLTYFQNEAQLEKSRLLSDRFSAERPKGSFSTLEIQRTEQGDSAMYLCASSPGLAGGVDTQYFGPGTRLTVL.